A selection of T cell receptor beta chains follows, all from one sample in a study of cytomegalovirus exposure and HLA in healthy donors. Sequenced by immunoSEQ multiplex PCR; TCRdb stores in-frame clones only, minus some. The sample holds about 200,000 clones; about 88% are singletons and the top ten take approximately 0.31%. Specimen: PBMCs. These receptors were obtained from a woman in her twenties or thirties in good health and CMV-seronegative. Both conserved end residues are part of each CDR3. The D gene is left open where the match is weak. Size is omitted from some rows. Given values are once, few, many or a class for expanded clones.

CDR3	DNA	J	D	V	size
CASNERGYSYEQYF	TGTGCCAGTAACGAGCGGGGGTACTCCTACGAGCAGTACTTC	TRBJ2-7	TRBD2	TRBV19	NA
CASRQTGYNTEAFF	TGTGCCAGCAGACAAACAGGTTATAACACTGAAGCTTTCTTT	TRBJ1-1	NA	TRBV25-1	NA
CASSGSGSDEQFF	TGTGCCAGCAGTGGTAGCGGGAGCGATGAGCAGTTCTTC	TRBJ2-1	TRBD2	TRBV25-1	once
CASSLNRVTDTQYF	TGTGCCAGCAGCTTAAACAGGGTCACAGATACGCAGTATTTT	TRBJ2-3	NA	TRBV7-3	once
CASSLEGLTTDTQYF	TGTGCCAGCAGCTTGGAGGGACTCACCACAGATACGCAGTATTTT	TRBJ2-3	NA	TRBV5-4	NA
CASSLVAGYEQYF	TGTGCCAGCAGCTTGGTCGCAGGCTACGAGCAGTACTTC	TRBJ2-7	NA	TRBV5-6	NA
CASSGDRGTGELFF	TGCGCCAGCAGCGGGGACAGGGGAACCGGGGAGCTGTTTTTT	TRBJ2-2	TRBD1	TRBV5-1	NA
CASSYSGGWSETQYF	TGTGCCAGCAGTTACTCGGGAGGGTGGAGCGAGACCCAGTACTTC	TRBJ2-5	TRBD2	TRBV6-5	NA
CASSQGQAGELFF	TGCGCCAGCAGCCAGGGACAGGCCGGGGAGCTGTTTTTT	TRBJ2-2	TRBD1	TRBV5-1	NA
CSSGLDGNEQFF	TGCAGCTCAGGACTAGATGGGAATGAGCAGTTCTTC	TRBJ2-1	TRBD2	TRBV29-1	NA
CASSSSGRETQYF	TGTGCCAGCAGCTCCAGCGGGAGGGAGACCCAGTACTTC	TRBJ2-5	TRBD2	TRBV11-2	NA
CASGGTIYEQYF	TGTGCCAGTGGGGGGACCATCTATGAGCAGTACTTC	TRBJ2-7	NA	TRBV19	NA
CASSPGTGAGGYTF	TGTGCCAGCAGCCCGGGGACAGGGGCGGGTGGCTACACCTTC	TRBJ1-2	TRBD1	TRBV7-3	few
CASSQELAGFNEQFF	TGTGCCAGCAGCCAAGAACTAGCGGGTTTTAATGAGCAGTTCTTC	TRBJ2-1	TRBD2	TRBV4-2	NA
CASSFILAGNTGELFF	TGTGCCAGCAGCTTTATACTAGCGGGAAACACCGGGGAGCTGTTTTTT	TRBJ2-2	TRBD2	TRBV5-4	NA
CASSLEAGSYNEQFF	TGCGCCAGCAGCTTGGAGGCGGGTAGCTACAATGAGCAGTTCTTC	TRBJ2-1	NA	TRBV5-1	once
CASSEADQGPLNEQYF	TGTGCCAGCAGTGAAGCTGATCAGGGTCCCCTCAACGAGCAGTACTTC	TRBJ2-7	NA	TRBV2	NA
CASSLPTRGLAGGYEQYF	TGTGCCAGCAGTTTACCGACCAGGGGACTAGCGGGAGGGTACGAGCAGTACTTC	TRBJ2-7	TRBD2	TRBV28	NA
CASSDGLAGGPGNEQFF	TGTGCCAGCAGTGATGGACTAGCGGGAGGGCCCGGCAATGAGCAGTTCTTC	TRBJ2-1	TRBD2	TRBV6-1	NA
CASTAPRQTLYEQYF	TGTGCCAGCACCGCCCCCCGACAGACTCTTTACGAGCAGTACTTC	TRBJ2-7	NA	TRBV28	NA
CASQGYNEQFF	TGTGCCAGTCAGGGGTACAATGAGCAGTTCTTC	TRBJ2-1	NA	TRBV2	once
CASGIWRAPLHF	TGTGCCAGTGGAATATGGCGGGCACCCCTCCACTTT	TRBJ1-6	NA	TRBV28	few
CASSPESGTTTWDTQYF	TGTGCCAGCAGCCCAGAGAGCGGGACCACTACTTGGGATACGCAGTATTTT	TRBJ2-3	TRBD2	TRBV7-6	NA
CASSERKRGHVNEQFF	TGTGCCAGCAGTGAAAGGAAGCGGGGGCATGTCAATGAGCAGTTCTTC	TRBJ2-1	TRBD2	TRBV6-1	NA
CASSPTSGGAGETQYF	TGTGCCAGCTCACCAACTAGCGGGGGGGCCGGAGAGACCCAGTACTTC	TRBJ2-5	TRBD2	TRBV18	once
CASNGGGLQSSTDTQYF	TGTGCCAGCAATGGCGGGGGGCTCCAGTCTAGCACAGATACGCAGTATTTT	TRBJ2-3	TRBD2	TRBV28	NA
CASSPHGQGFNQPQHF	TGTGCCAGTAGTCCCCACGGACAGGGCTTTAATCAGCCCCAGCATTTT	TRBJ1-5	TRBD1	TRBV19	NA